Listed below are T cell receptor beta chains from one sample, sequenced in a study of beta chain features in type 1 diabetes. Data came from immunoSEQ multiplex PCR; TCRdb stores just in-frame clones and leaves some out. The sample has more than 150,000 clones, 8.5% to 14% seen once; the top ten hold 2% to 2.5%. The sequenced material came from central memory CD4+ T cells from blood. The origin of the receptors is a man younger than 30 in good health. The CDR3 runs from the conserved cysteine through the conserved F or W. The order of the fields is CDR3 protein, CDR3 DNA, J gene, V gene, CDR3 length, clone size, D gene. The D gene is left open where the match is weak. Some rows mark clone size as missing; the rest say once, few, many or name a class of expanded clone.

CDR3: CASSLGVLGAEAFF
DNA: TGTGCCAGCAGCTTAGGAGTCCTAGGGGCTGAAGCTTTCTTT
J: TRBJ1-1
V: TRBV7-9
length: 14
size: -
D: -

CDR3: CASSQDRGALAGKNEQFF
DNA: TGTGCCAGCAGCCAAGATAGGGGGGCACTAGCGGGAAAAAATGAGCAGTTCTTC
J: TRBJ2-1
V: TRBV4-2
length: 18
size: -
D: TRBD2

CDR3: CSAKGTSPLHF
DNA: TGCAGTGCTAAGGGGACTTCACCCCTCCACTTT
J: TRBJ1-6
V: TRBV20-1
length: 11
size: few
D: -

CDR3: CASRLQGAAEAFF
DNA: TGTGCCAGTAGGTTACAGGGGGCCGCTGAAGCTTTCTTT
J: TRBJ1-1
V: TRBV19
length: 13
size: -
D: TRBD1

CDR3: CASQVPGPEKLFF
DNA: TGTGCCAGCCAGGTTCCAGGCCCGGAAAAACTGTTTTTT
J: TRBJ1-4
V: TRBV28
length: 13
size: -
D: -

CDR3: CASSLSTGTSYF
DNA: TGTGCCAGCAGCTTAAGTACCGGGACTTCGTATTTT
J: TRBJ2-3
V: TRBV5-4
length: 12
size: -
D: -

CDR3: CASTQKGTGSYNEQFF
DNA: TGTGCCAGCACCCAAAAGGGGACAGGCTCCTACAATGAGCAGTTCTTC
J: TRBJ2-1
V: TRBV9
length: 16
size: many
D: TRBD1

CDR3: CASSEATSPTLTDTQYF
DNA: TGTGCCAGCAGTGAAGCGACTAGCCCGACCCTCACAGATACGCAGTATTTT
J: TRBJ2-3
V: TRBV6-1
length: 17
size: many
D: TRBD2

CDR3: CASKRGPYEQYF
DNA: TGTGCCAGCAAGAGGGGCCCCTACGAGCAGTACTTC
J: TRBJ2-7
V: TRBV7-2
length: 12
size: -
D: -

CDR3: CASSRGRYEQYF
DNA: TGTGCCAGCAGCAGGGGGAGGTACGAGCAGTACTTC
J: TRBJ2-7
V: TRBV7-2
length: 12
size: few
D: -

CDR3: CASAQETQYF
DNA: TGTGCCAGCGCACAAGAGACCCAGTACTTC
J: TRBJ2-5
V: TRBV18
length: 10
size: -
D: -

CDR3: CASTSRQGFGGNEQFF
DNA: TGCGCCAGCACCTCCCGGCAGGGGTTTGGGGGCAATGAGCAGTTCTTC
J: TRBJ2-1
V: TRBV5-1
length: 16
size: few
D: -

CDR3: CASSQESTDTQYF
DNA: TGTGCCAGCAGCCAAGAGTCCACAGATACGCAGTATTTT
J: TRBJ2-3
V: TRBV4-2
length: 13
size: few
D: -

CDR3: CASSRGVNEKLFF
DNA: TGTGCCAGCAGCCGGGGAGTGAATGAAAAACTGTTTTTT
J: TRBJ1-4
V: TRBV5-6
length: 13
size: once
D: -

CDR3: CASSVQENTEAFF
DNA: TGTGCCAGCAGCGTACAAGAGAACACTGAAGCTTTCTTT
J: TRBJ1-1
V: TRBV14
length: 13
size: -
D: -

CDR3: CASSFLTGNQETQYF
DNA: TGTGCCAGCAGTTTTCTTACAGGGAACCAAGAGACCCAGTACTTC
J: TRBJ2-5
V: TRBV28
length: 15
size: -
D: -

CDR3: CASSVGLETQYF
DNA: TGTGCCAGCAGTGTCGGTTTGGAGACCCAGTACTTC
J: TRBJ2-5
V: TRBV2
length: 12
size: many
D: -

CDR3: CASSLTGPETQYF
DNA: TGCGCCAGCAGCTTAACAGGGCCGGAGACCCAGTACTTC
J: TRBJ2-5
V: TRBV5-1
length: 13
size: few
D: -

CDR3: CAPDPETQYF
DNA: TGTGCCCCCGACCCGGAGACCCAGTACTTC
J: TRBJ2-5
V: TRBV14
length: 10
size: many
D: -

CDR3: CASSSGTSGSYEQYF
DNA: TGTGCCAGCAGCTCCGGGACTAGCGGGAGCTACGAGCAGTACTTC
J: TRBJ2-7
V: TRBV7-2
length: 15
size: few
D: TRBD2

CDR3: CASSQEYSHSGGYTF
DNA: TGCGCCAGCAGCCAAGAGTACAGTCATTCCGGTGGCTACACCTTC
J: TRBJ1-2
V: TRBV7-2
length: 15
size: few
D: -

CDR3: CASSLFSGTGGNEQFF
DNA: TGTGCCAGCAGCTTATTTTCCGGGACAGGGGGCAATGAGCAGTTCTTC
J: TRBJ2-1
V: TRBV5-6
length: 16
size: -
D: TRBD1

CDR3: CASSIDSIKTQYF
DNA: TGTGCCAGTAGTATAGATAGTATAAAGACCCAGTACTTC
J: TRBJ2-5
V: TRBV19
length: 13
size: few
D: -